Presented here are 13 T cell receptor beta chains from one specimen sequenced in a study of T cells in Graves' hyperthyroidism and ophthalmopathy. What was amplified from RNA transcripts were TCR beta CDR3 regions. In the first-round RT-PCR of the TCR CDR3, the HTBI primer set was used. TCRdb independently ran MiXCR on the multiplex PCR reads; one entry per CDR3 protein. The table includes approximately 530,000 distinct CDR3 sequences, 15% to 20% detected once. Specimen: blood. All receptors come from a woman between 18 and 29 years old with Graves' hyperthyroidism.

This clonotype was observed at least ten times. V is TRBV27 and J is TRBJ2-2; TRBD2 might be the D (6 bases). Between the trimmed V and J ends, which lost 4 bases and 5 bases, there was a span of 8 bases. CDR1 is MNHEY, CDR2 SMNVEV, per germline (reference sequence). CDR3 length: 13 amino acids. The CDR3 nucleotides read TGTGCCAGCAGTTGGAGGGGAACCGGGGAGCTGTTTTTT. It translates to CASSWRGTGELFF.

The gene calls are TRBV12-3 or TRBV12-4 and TRBJ1-2; 8 nucleotides agree with TRBD1. The V and J ends lost 5 bases and 0 bases, in that order; junction bases with no gene match: 17. CDR3 length: 19 residues. CDR3 amino acids: CASSMMSRTGSLPNYGYTF. The CDR3 bases are TGTGCCAGCAGTATGATGAGTAGGACAGGGTCTCTTCCTAACTATGGCTACACCTTC.

This clonotype was seen repeatedly, ten times or more. V usage is TRBV7-2 and J usage is TRBJ1-1; no reliable D call. V was cut by 1 base and J by 3 bases, with 9 bases left in between. Germline assignment: CDR1 SGHTA and CDR2 FQGNSA. This CDR3 is built from 14 residues. The CDR3 DNA sequence: TGTGCCAGCAGCTTAGTCCACGGGTACACTGAAGCTTTCTTT. Encoded protein: CASSLVHGYTEAFF.

This clonotype was observed a handful of times. This chain connects TRBV7-9 to TRBJ2-3; D might be TRBD1 or TRBD2, each matching 6 bases. Germline assignment: CDR1 SEHNR and CDR2 FQNEAQ (reference sequence). This CDR3 contains 14 residues. V shed 5 bases and J shed 2 bases, with 11 bases lying between them. This chain's CDR3 is CASSPQGLTDTQYF. In DNA form, the CDR3 reads TGTGCCAGCAGCCCACAGGGACTCACAGATACGCAGTATTTT.

This clonotype showed up just a few times. The CDR3 DNA follows: TGTGCCAGCAGTTGGGGGGGACTGGTCTACAATGAGCAGTTCTTC. It encodes CASSWGGLVYNEQFF. The chain links TRBV6-2 or TRBV6-3 to TRBJ2-1; 7 bases line up with TRBD2. Trimming cost V 4 bases and J 3 bases; bases outside gene matches: 6. Per germline, CDR1 MNHEY and CDR2 SVGEGT. The CDR3 loop spans 15 amino acids.

There are a few counts of this clonotype. The rearrangement links TRBV29-1 to TRBJ2-1, with 7 positions matching TRBD1. Per germline, CDR1 SQVTM and CDR2 ANQGSEA. Trimming removed 6 bases from V and 7 bases from J; junction bases left unmatched: 12. The CDR3 has 14 amino acids. The CDR3 loop reads CSVLQGVLGNEQFF. The CDR3 DNA is TGCAGCGTCCTGCAGGGGGTTTTAGGAAATGAGCAGTTCTTC.

For this clonotype: This clone may be a read error of a much larger clone one base away. V gene TRBV13 combines with J gene TRBJ2-7; TRBD2 matches at 10 bases. This CDR3 contains 16 residues. Germline CDR1 PRHDT, CDR2 FYEKMQ (reference sequence). CDR3 protein: CASSLGLTSGAYERYF. The CDR3 region has the DNA TGTGCCAGCAGCTTAGGCCTAACTAGCGGGGCCTACGAGCGGTACTTC.

This clonotype came up a few times. The genes are TRBV5-1 and TRBJ2-3; a weak D match, TRBD2 (5 bases). The CDR3 sequence is 13 residues long. Trimming left V 6 bases short and J 9 bases short, with 17 bases between. CDR1 and CDR2 from the germline V gene are SGHRS and YFSETQ. This chain's CDR3 is CASTPARGITQYF. Written as DNA, the CDR3 is TGCGCCAGCACCCCGGCCAGAGGGATCACGCAGTATTTT.

This clonotype appeared a few times. V and J are TRBV29-1 and TRBJ2-1; 8 positions match TRBD2. The CDR3 is made up of 14 amino acids. Germline V gene data show CDR1 as SQVTM and CDR2 as ANQGSEA. The trim removed 4 bases at V and 7 bases at J, leaving 9 bases unmatched. This CDR3 is CSVVGREGWNEQFF. In DNA form, the CDR3 reads TGCAGCGTTGTGGGTCGGGAGGGCTGGAATGAGCAGTTCTTC.

This chain connects TRBV12-3 or TRBV12-4 to TRBJ1-6; no clear D gene. Trimming removed 5 bases at V and 5 bases at J, with 13 bases between. This CDR3 has 15 amino acids. The CDR3 DNA is TGTGCCAGCAGTATCCCGGACCGACATAATTCACCCCTCCACTTT. It translates to CASSIPDRHNSPLHF.

This chain connects TRBV9 to TRBJ1-2, with D maybe TRBD1 (5 bases). Deletions cut 3 bases from V and 5 bases from J, with 11 bases between. This CDR3 spans 13 amino acids. Germline assignment: CDR1 SGDLS and CDR2 YYNGEE. CDR3 sequence reads: CASSDVDSYGYTF. DNA for the CDR3: TGTGCCAGCAGCGACGTAGACAGTTATGGCTACACCTTC. Supplemented by reference TRBV9 and TRBJ1-2, the full variable domain reads DSGVTQTPKHLITATGQRVTLRCSPRSGDLSVYWYQQSLDQGLQFLIQYYNGEERAKGNILERFSAQQFPDLHSELNLSSLELGDSALYFCASSDVDSYGYTFGSGTRLTVV.

This clonotype was seen ten or more times. V gene TRBV24-1 combines with J gene TRBJ2-5; D uncertain. There are 12 residues in the CDR3. CDR1 and CDR2 from the germline V gene are KGHDR and SFDVKD. Trimming took 1 base from V and 5 from J, leaving 4 bases between them. The CDR3 bases are TGTGCCACCAGTGATTTTGGTGAGACCCAGTACTTC. Protein product: CATSDFGETQYF.

This clonotype was recorded at least ten times. The chain joins TRBV18 to TRBJ2-7, with 10 bases fitting TRBD2. Trimming cost V 2 bases and J 3 bases; bases outside gene matches: 4. The CDR3 covers 15 residues. The germline V gene encodes CDR1 KGHSH and CDR2 LQKENI. For the CDR3, the DNA is TGTGCCAGCTCACCAAGCGGGAGGGCCCTCTACGAGCAGTACTTC. This sequence encodes CASSPSGRALYEQYF.